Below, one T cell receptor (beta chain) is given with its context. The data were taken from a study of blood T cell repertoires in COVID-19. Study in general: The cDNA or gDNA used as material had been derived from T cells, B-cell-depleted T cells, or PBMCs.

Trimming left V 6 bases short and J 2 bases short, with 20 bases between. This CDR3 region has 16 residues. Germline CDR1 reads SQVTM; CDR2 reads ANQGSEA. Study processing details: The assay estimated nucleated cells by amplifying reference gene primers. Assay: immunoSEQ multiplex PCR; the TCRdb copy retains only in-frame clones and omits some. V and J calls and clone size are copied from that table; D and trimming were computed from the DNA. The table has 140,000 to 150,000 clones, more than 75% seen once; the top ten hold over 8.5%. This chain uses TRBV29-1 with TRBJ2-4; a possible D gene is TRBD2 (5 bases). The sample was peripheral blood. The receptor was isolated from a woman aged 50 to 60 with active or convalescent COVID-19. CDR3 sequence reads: CSVEKITGNTKNIQYF. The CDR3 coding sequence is TGCAGCGTAGAGAAAATAACCGGGAACACCAAAAACATTCAGTACTTC.